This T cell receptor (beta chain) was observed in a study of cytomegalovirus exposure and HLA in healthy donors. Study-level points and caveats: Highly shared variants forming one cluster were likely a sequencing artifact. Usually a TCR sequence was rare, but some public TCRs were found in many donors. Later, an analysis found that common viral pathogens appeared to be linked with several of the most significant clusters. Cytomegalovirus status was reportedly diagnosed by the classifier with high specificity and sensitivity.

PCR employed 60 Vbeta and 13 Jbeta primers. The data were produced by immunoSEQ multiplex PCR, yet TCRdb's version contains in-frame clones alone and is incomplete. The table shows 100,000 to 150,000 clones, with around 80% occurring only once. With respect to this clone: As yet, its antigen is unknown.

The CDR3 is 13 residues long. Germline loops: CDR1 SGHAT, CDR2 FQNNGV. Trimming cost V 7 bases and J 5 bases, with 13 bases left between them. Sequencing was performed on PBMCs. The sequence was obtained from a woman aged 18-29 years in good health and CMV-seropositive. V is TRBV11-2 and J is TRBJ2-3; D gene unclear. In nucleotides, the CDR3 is TGTGCCAGCACCCGGTCGTACGAAGATACGCAGTATTTT. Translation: CASTRSYEDTQYF.